These T cell receptor beta chains were read from a single sample in a study of patients and donors after allogeneic stem cell transplantation. TCRdb analysed the RT-PCR reads with MiXCR anew, one entry per CDR3 protein. The repertoire includes 17,000 or so distinct CDR3 sequences, 27% of them detected once, and around 35% sits in the top ten. Sequencing was done on a sample of blood, either unsorted or a sorted T cell fraction (not recorded which). These TCRs come from a human donor who was either an allogeneic HSCT recipient or a stem cell or donor lymphocyte infusion donor (not recorded which). It is not recorded whose cells these are; they may come from a transplant donor. CDR3s include the opening cysteine and the closing phenylalanine or tryptophan. A D gene is named only where the DNA matches it firmly. A row's size may be missing; if present it is once, few, many or a size class.

j_call | d_call | v_call | clone_size | cdr3_nt | cdr3_aa
TRBJ1-4 | . | TRBV20-1 | few | TGCAGTGCTACTAGGGGGGCGAATGAAAAACTGTTTTTT | CSATRGANEKLFF
TRBJ1-2 | . | TRBV4-1 | many | TGCGCCAGCAGCCAAGTTTTGGGATTCTATGGCTACACCTTC | CASSQVLGFYGYTF
TRBJ1-5 | TRBD1 | TRBV20-1 | . | TGCAGTGCCAAGATGTCAGGGGGGGTTGGTCAGCCCCAGCATTTT | CSAKMSGGVGQPQHF
TRBJ1-2 | TRBD1 | TRBV12-3/TRBV12-4 | . | TGTGCCAGCAGCTTCGGACAGGACGGGTATGGCTACACCTTC | CASSFGQDGYGYTF
TRBJ1-2 | . | TRBV12-3/TRBV12-4 | few | TGTGCCAGCAGTCCCTCCCGGACGGTTTACTATGGCTACACCTTC | CASSPSRTVYYGYTF
TRBJ1-2 | . | TRBV14 | many | TGTGCCAGCAGCCAATTCGGGAGGTATGGCTACACCTTC | CASSQFGRYGYTF
TRBJ1-1 | TRBD1 | TRBV10-3 | many | TGTGCCATCACAGGGGGTTGGGGCACTGAAGCTTTCTTT | CAITGGWGTEAFF
TRBJ2-3 | . | TRBV2 | . | TGTGCCAGCAGGGAGCCTTGGAGCACAGATACGCAGTATTTT | CASREPWSTDTQYF
TRBJ1-5 | . | TRBV6-2/TRBV6-3 | . | TGTGCCAGCAGTTACAGGAGAATTAATCAGCCCCAGCATTTT | CASSYRRINQPQHF
TRBJ1-5 | TRBD1 | TRBV29-1 | . | TGCAGCGTTCTAACAGGGGTTAGCAATCAGCCCCAGCATTTT | CSVLTGVSNQPQHF
TRBJ1-1 | . | TRBV4-3 | . | TGCGCCAGCAGCCAAGAGGGGGCAGCGATGAACACTGAAGCTTTCTTT | CASSQEGAAMNTEAFF
TRBJ1-2 | . | TRBV7-9 | . | TGTGCCAGCAGCTTGAGGGCGTACTATGGCTACACCTTC | CASSLRAYYGYTF
TRBJ1-1 | TRBD1 | TRBV4-1 | . | TGCGCCAGCAGCCAAGATTGGGACAGCTACACTGAAGCTTTCTTT | CASSQDWDSYTEAFF
TRBJ1-1 | TRBD1 | TRBV7-2 | . | TGTGCCAGCAGCCCGACAGGGATCTTGAACACTGAAGCTTTCTTT | CASSPTGILNTEAFF
TRBJ1-2 | TRBD1 | TRBV4-1 | . | TGCGCCAGCAGCAAACCCGGGACAGCCCATGGCTACACCTTC | CASSKPGTAHGYTF
TRBJ1-4 | . | TRBV7-6 | . | TGTGCCAGCAGCCCGACAGTTGTAACTAATGAAAAACTGTTTTTT | CASSPTVVTNEKLFF
TRBJ1-2 | . | TRBV9 | . | TGTGCCAGCAGCGTAGTTCCAGCTGCTAACTATGGCTACACCTTC | CASSVVPAANYGYTF
TRBJ1-2 | . | TRBV20-1 | many | TGCAGTGCTAGCACGGACCCAGCTAACTATGGCTACACCTTC | CSASTDPANYGYTF
TRBJ1-1 | . | TRBV7-9 | medium-sized | TGTGCCAGCAGCTCCCCCTACACTGAAGCTTTCTTT | CASSSPYTEAFF
TRBJ1-2 | . | TRBV28 | few | TGTGCCAGCAGTTCTTGGGGGGGAGACGACTACACCTTC | CASSSWGGDDYTF
TRBJ1-5 | . | TRBV6-5 | . | TGTGCCAGCAGCTCCGGACGGATTAATCAGCCCCAGCATTTT | CASSSGRINQPQHF
TRBJ2-3 | . | TRBV27 | . | TGTGCCAGCAGTTTAGGGGCGAGCACAGATACGCAGTATTTT | CASSLGASTDTQYF
TRBJ2-7 | . | TRBV5-1 | medium-sized | TGCGCCAGCAGCCCCCTCGGGAGCTCCTACGAGCAGTACTTC | CASSPLGSSYEQYF
TRBJ1-4 | . | TRBV30 | . | TGTGCCTGGAGTGCCATGACGAGGGAAAAACTGTTTTTT | CAWSAMTREKLFF
TRBJ1-5 | . | TRBV12-3/TRBV12-4 | few | TGTGCCAGCAGCCCGCCCGGACTGATGAATCAGCCCCAGCATTTT | CASSPPGLMNQPQHF
TRBJ1-6 | TRBD1 | TRBV7-2 | medium-sized | TGTGCCAGCAGCTTAGAAAGGGGGCTCTTGGCCCTCCACTTT | CASSLERGLLALHF
TRBJ1-5 | . | TRBV28 | many | TGTGCCAGCAGAAATCCGAGCAAGCCCCAGCATTTT | CASRNPSKPQHF
TRBJ1-2 | . | TRBV6-2/TRBV6-3 | few | TGTGCCAGCCGAGCCCGCAGGACAGTCGCCTATGGCTACACCTTC | CASRARRTVAYGYTF
TRBJ1-1 | . | TRBV18 | . | TGTGCCAGCTCACCCCTGACAGCCGAAGCTTTCTTT | CASSPLTAEAFF
TRBJ2-1 | TRBD1 | TRBV14 | few | TGTGCCAGCAGCCGTCTCTCCGGGACAGGGGGCAGGAATGAGCAGTTCTTC | CASSRLSGTGGRNEQFF
TRBJ1-1 | . | TRBV12-3/TRBV12-4 | . | TGTGCCAGCAGTTTTGGGGCGAACACTGAAGCTTTCTTT | CASSFGANTEAFF
TRBJ1-6 | . | TRBV27 | . | TGTGCCAGCAGTTTGGACCGATTAAGCTCCTATAATTCACCCCTCCACTTT | CASSLDRLSSYNSPLHF
TRBJ1-3 | . | TRBV21-1 | . | TGTGCCAGCAGCACAAAAGCTAGGACAGTTGTAGACACCATATATTTT | CASSTKARTVVDTIYF
TRBJ1-2 | . | TRBV5-5 | few | TGTGCCAGCAGCTTGGACCGGGTATACTATGGCTACACCTTC | CASSLDRVYYGYTF
TRBJ1-2 | . | TRBV11-2 | medium-sized | TGTGCCAGCAGCTTACCCCAGGGCGGCTCTCCCTATGGCTACACCTTC | CASSLPQGGSPYGYTF
TRBJ1-1 | TRBD1 | TRBV5-1 | . | TGCGCCAGCAGCATACTCCCGGGACAGAACCCTGAAGCTTTCTTT | CASSILPGQNPEAFF
TRBJ1-1 | TRBD1 | TRBV24-1 | few | TGTGCCACCAGGGAGACAGGGGGCACTGAAGCTTTCTTT | CATRETGGTEAFF
TRBJ1-1 | . | TRBV20-1 | . | TGCAGTGCTAGCAGACAGGTTATGAACACTGAAGCTTTCTTT | CSASRQVMNTEAFF
TRBJ1-2 | . | TRBV11-2 | . | TGTGCCAGCAGCCCCCTGACGGGACGGCTAAACTATGGCTACACCTTC | CASSPLTGRLNYGYTF
TRBJ1-1 | TRBD1 | TRBV6-2/TRBV6-3 | . | TGTGCCAGCAGTTACGGGACAGGTCCTGGGAACACTGAAGCTTTCTTT | CASSYGTGPGNTEAFF
TRBJ1-3 | . | TRBV7-2 | . | TGTGCCAGCAGCCAAAACAGGGTTGGTGGAAACACCATATATTTT | CASSQNRVGGNTIYF
TRBJ1-6 | TRBD1 | TRBV10-3 | . | TGTGCCAGCAGGGGGTTTAATTCACCCCTCCACTTT | CASRGFNSPLHF
TRBJ1-2 | . | TRBV6-5 | . | TGTGCCAGCAGTTACACACCAAGGGCGCCGTGGAGCTACACCTTC | CASSYTPRAPWSYTF
TRBJ1-3 | . | TRBV5-1 | . | TGCGCCAGCAGCCTGCGTCACTCAGGACTTACAAAAGGGGGAAACACCATATATTTT | CASSLRHSGLTKGGNTIYF
TRBJ2-7 | . | TRBV7-3 | few | TGTGCCAGCAGCCGCGAGGGGGAGTACGAGCAGTACTTC | CASSREGEYEQYF
TRBJ1-2 | . | TRBV18 | few | TGTGCCAGCTCACCCGGCTGGGGGCACTATGGCTACACCTTC | CASSPGWGHYGYTF
TRBJ1-1 | . | TRBV3-1 | few | TGTGCCAGCAGCCAAGGTACTGAAGCTTTCTTT | CASSQGTEAFF
TRBJ1-5 | . | TRBV5-1 | few | TGCGCCAGCAGCCGAGGCCCGGGCCTGGGTGATCAGCCCCAGCATTTT | CASSRGPGLGDQPQHF
TRBJ1-1 | . | TRBV30 | . | TGTGCCTGGAGTCGAGCCCCGGGATCACGGGGAGCTTTCTTT | CAWSRAPGSRGAFF
TRBJ1-6 | . | TRBV7-9 | . | TGTGCCAGCACCTTAGGGGAAGGGAGTTCACCCCTCCACTTT | CASTLGEGSSPLHF
TRBJ2-1 | . | TRBV12-3/TRBV12-4 | . | TGTGCCAGCAGTTTTTATGGGGCCCGCTACAATGAGCAGTTCTTC | CASSFYGARYNEQFF
TRBJ2-2 | . | TRBV20-1 | few | TGCAGTGCTAGGAGGGGCAGAGACACCGGGGAGCTGTTTTTT | CSARRGRDTGELFF
TRBJ1-6 | TRBD1 | TRBV7-8 | many | TGTGCCAGCAGCCGCACAGGGGGCTCCTATAATTCACCCCTCCACTTT | CASSRTGGSYNSPLHF